A selection of T cell receptor beta chains follows, all from one sample in a study of T cell changes during pregnancy in multiple sclerosis. Profiling relied on immunoSEQ multiplex PCR, and the TCRdb table lists in-frame clones only, not all of them. The data show 60,000 to 75,000 clones, approximately 91% seen once. The source was peripheral blood, collected in the third trimester of pregnancy. The receptors were sampled from a female donor with multiple sclerosis, enrolled in a pregnancy study. Both conserved end residues are part of each CDR3.

CDR3 | V
CASSDFPNFSGYTF | TRBV6-4
CASSATNTGELFF | TRBV6-4
CASRLTDRDHEKLFF | TRBV5-5
CASSGTSGGADTQYF | TRBV6-1
CASSLGGSSYEQYF | TRBV5-1
CASSLDRGQGYSPLHF | TRBV11-2
CASSLGASGGAGDTQYF | TRBV5-1
CASSLHYEQYF | TRBV11-2
CASSLGQTNSPYNEQFF | TRBV5-5
CASSEFGHFTDTQYF | TRBV25-1
CASGFSSGSSQETQYF | TRBV12-5
CASSSGYRNTGELFF | TRBV27
CATSRGLAEAFF | TRBV15
CAWSLGLLTDTQYF | TRBV30
CASSLVAGGEETQYF | TRBV7-9
CASSGDRGINTEAFF | TRBV19
CASSFSGSGTGELFF | TRBV5-1
CAWSALGNTIYF | TRBV30
CASSQGQAIAVGETQYF | TRBV4-1
CASSPGLTYEQYF | TRBV5-6
CASSQDAGGSYNEQFF | TRBV4-3
CASSIVPGQGSETQYF | TRBV19
CASSPRGQAYNEQFF | TRBV18
CASTRQGGNEQYF | TRBV10-3
CAWSVGDREGVEQYF | TRBV30
CATYTGPGYTF | TRBV19